This T cell receptor (beta chain) was profiled in a study of T cells in Graves' hyperthyroidism and ophthalmopathy. Study-wide results and limits: From stable hyperthyroidism, ophthalmopathy was set apart by a 13 V-J model. Most thyroid clonotypes expanded above 0.001 appeared in blood too.

Germline lookup yields CDR1 MDHEN and CDR2 SYDVKM. Trimming pared 7 bases from V and 7 bases from J, leaving 11 bases between. This CDR3 region has 11 residues. The table lists this clonotype with many counts. What it recognizes is unknown. RNA transcripts were the template for amplifying TCR beta CDR3 regions. A set of HTBI primers served as the primers for a first-round RT-PCR of the TCR CDR3. TCRdb re-called the multiplex PCR reads with MiXCR, one entry per CDR3 protein. The sample contains about 620,000 distinct CDR3 sequences, around 16% of which appear only once. Newly diagnosed hyperthyroidism, duration under 2 months, in patients aged 18 to 65. Orbital computed tomography and thyroid ultrasound, together with serum TRAb and thyroxine and clinical symptoms, were used for diagnoses.

This sequence was found in a woman aged 30 to 39 with Graves' hyperthyroidism. The chain has TRBV28 and TRBJ2-7; D is uncertain. Sequenced: blood. CDR3 region: CASNIGLEQYF. The CDR3 DNA is TGTGCCAGCAATATAGGGTTGGAGCAGTACTTC.